This is a list of T cell receptor beta chains from one sample in a study of T-cell reconstitution after alpha-beta-depleted transplantation in children. TCRdb independently ran MiXCR on the PCR reads; one entry per CDR3 protein. The sample holds 480,000 or so distinct CDR3 sequences; about 11% are singletons and the top ten take 2%. The source material was PBMCs, sampled before TCRalphabeta/CD19-depleted stem cell transplant. These receptors were obtained from a child aged 2 to 10 with inherited bone marrow failure, due to receive a stem cell transplant. The CDR3 runs from the conserved cysteine through the conserved F or W. D genes are given only for firm matches. Some rows mark clone size as missing; the rest say once, few, many or name a class of expanded clone.

cdr3_nt: TGTGCCACCAGCCGGGCCAGGGGGTGGGAAGAGACCCAGTACTTC; cdr3_aa: CATSRARGWEETQYF; d_call: TRBD1; clone_size: many; j_call: TRBJ2-5; v_call: TRBV15
cdr3_nt: TGCAGTGCTTTATTCGGATCCTCCTACGAGCAGTACTTC; cdr3_aa: CSALFGSSYEQYF; d_call: .; clone_size: .; j_call: TRBJ2-7; v_call: TRBV20-1
cdr3_nt: TGTGCCAGCAGTTTATTAGTGGACAGCACGACTAGCACAGATACGCAGTATTTT; cdr3_aa: CASSLLVDSTTSTDTQYF; d_call: .; clone_size: many; j_call: TRBJ2-3; v_call: TRBV28
cdr3_nt: TGTGCCAGCAGCAGTGGGACAGGGTTCTACGAGCAGTACTTC; cdr3_aa: CASSSGTGFYEQYF; d_call: TRBD1; clone_size: many; j_call: TRBJ2-7; v_call: TRBV5-4
cdr3_nt: TGTGCCAGCAGGCTACAGGTATTTAGGAACGAGCAGTACTTC; cdr3_aa: CASRLQVFRNEQYF; d_call: .; clone_size: many; j_call: TRBJ2-7; v_call: TRBV7-2
cdr3_nt: TGCAGTGCTAGAGGGGCAGCTGAGACATACGCCTACGAGCAGTACTTC; cdr3_aa: CSARGAAETYAYEQYF; d_call: .; clone_size: few; j_call: TRBJ2-7; v_call: TRBV20-1
cdr3_nt: TGTGCCAGCCGACAAGAAAACTCCTACGAGCAGTACTTC; cdr3_aa: CASRQENSYEQYF; d_call: .; clone_size: .; j_call: TRBJ2-7; v_call: TRBV27
cdr3_nt: TGTGCCAGCAGATATGGACTAGACGGTGAGCAGTTCTTC; cdr3_aa: CASRYGLDGEQFF; d_call: TRBD2; clone_size: many; j_call: TRBJ2-1; v_call: TRBV7-9
cdr3_nt: TGTGCCAGCAGCCCCAGCGGGAGAAGGGCAGATACGCAGTATTTT; cdr3_aa: CASSPSGRRADTQYF; d_call: TRBD2; clone_size: .; j_call: TRBJ2-3; v_call: TRBV7-2
cdr3_nt: TGTGCCTGGACTAGCGGGACAGGGTGGACCTACGAGCAGTACTTC; cdr3_aa: CAWTSGTGWTYEQYF; d_call: .; clone_size: .; j_call: TRBJ2-7; v_call: TRBV30
cdr3_nt: TGTGCCAGCAGCTTAGCTAGCGGGTACACCGGGGAGCTGTTTTTT; cdr3_aa: CASSLASGYTGELFF; d_call: TRBD2; clone_size: few; j_call: TRBJ2-2; v_call: TRBV7-9
cdr3_nt: TGTGCCAGCAGCTTAGGACTGGGCGGGTTCTACGAGCAGTACTTC; cdr3_aa: CASSLGLGGFYEQYF; d_call: .; clone_size: .; j_call: TRBJ2-7; v_call: TRBV7-2
cdr3_nt: TGTGCCAGCAGTTCCCCCCAAGTTATCGGGGGAGTGTTCCACAATGAGCAGTTCTTC; cdr3_aa: CASSSPQVIGGVFHNEQFF; d_call: .; clone_size: many; j_call: TRBJ2-1; v_call: TRBV28
cdr3_nt: TGCAGTGCTAGACTTAGCGGGAGGCCAACCTACGAGCAGTACTTC; cdr3_aa: CSARLSGRPTYEQYF; d_call: TRBD2; clone_size: .; j_call: TRBJ2-7; v_call: TRBV20-1
cdr3_nt: TGTGCCAGCAGCTCGGGTCGCACAGATACGCAGTATTTT; cdr3_aa: CASSSGRTDTQYF; d_call: .; clone_size: many; j_call: TRBJ2-3; v_call: TRBV9
cdr3_nt: TGTGCCAGCAGCCCTTTTGGGACTAGCGGCTCAAATACGCAGTATTTT; cdr3_aa: CASSPFGTSGSNTQYF; d_call: TRBD2; clone_size: many; j_call: TRBJ2-3; v_call: TRBV12-3/TRBV12-4
cdr3_nt: TGTGCCTGGAGCTCAGGTCCCCGGGGGGATCAGCCCCAGCATTTT; cdr3_aa: CAWSSGPRGDQPQHF; d_call: .; clone_size: .; j_call: TRBJ1-5; v_call: TRBV30
cdr3_nt: TGCGCCAGCAGCCAAAACACCGGGACTAGTTACTACAATGAGCAGTTCTTC; cdr3_aa: CASSQNTGTSYYNEQFF; d_call: TRBD2; clone_size: few; j_call: TRBJ2-1; v_call: TRBV4-3
cdr3_nt: TGTGCCAGCAGCTTAGGGACGACAGGGGGCCAGGAGACCCAGTACTTC; cdr3_aa: CASSLGTTGGQETQYF; d_call: TRBD1; clone_size: few; j_call: TRBJ2-5; v_call: TRBV7-2
cdr3_nt: TGTGCCAGCAGCCCGGGACAGGACTATGGCTACACCTTC; cdr3_aa: CASSPGQDYGYTF; d_call: TRBD1; clone_size: many; j_call: TRBJ1-2; v_call: TRBV5-1
cdr3_nt: TGCAGTGCTAGGCCCTTACAGGGCCTCTACGAGCAGTACTTC; cdr3_aa: CSARPLQGLYEQYF; d_call: .; clone_size: many; j_call: TRBJ2-7; v_call: TRBV20-1
cdr3_nt: TGTGCCAGCAGCGTCCGACCCCGGGCCCCAGGTCAGCCCCAGCATTTT; cdr3_aa: CASSVRPRAPGQPQHF; d_call: .; clone_size: few; j_call: TRBJ1-5; v_call: TRBV14
cdr3_nt: TGTGCCAGCAGTTACTCACAGAATCAGCCCCAGCATTTT; cdr3_aa: CASSYSQNQPQHF; d_call: .; clone_size: many; j_call: TRBJ1-5; v_call: TRBV6-5
cdr3_nt: TGTGCCAGCAGCCGCGACAGCCCTAGCACAGATACGCAGTATTTT; cdr3_aa: CASSRDSPSTDTQYF; d_call: .; clone_size: many; j_call: TRBJ2-3; v_call: TRBV6-1
cdr3_nt: TGTGCCAGCAGTTTACTCCAGGGGGAGAGCAATCAGCCCCAGCATTTT; cdr3_aa: CASSLLQGESNQPQHF; d_call: TRBD1; clone_size: many; j_call: TRBJ1-5; v_call: TRBV12-3/TRBV12-4
cdr3_nt: TGTGCCAGTAGAGAGCTTGGGGCCAACGTCCTGACTTTC; cdr3_aa: CASRELGANVLTF; d_call: .; clone_size: .; j_call: TRBJ2-6; v_call: TRBV19
cdr3_nt: TGTGCCAGCAGCACCAGGGCCTCCTACGAGCAGTACTTC; cdr3_aa: CASSTRASYEQYF; d_call: .; clone_size: few; j_call: TRBJ2-7; v_call: TRBV12-3/TRBV12-4
cdr3_nt: TGTGCCACCGCCGGGAACTCTGGAAACACCATATATTTT; cdr3_aa: CATAGNSGNTIYF; d_call: .; clone_size: .; j_call: TRBJ1-3; v_call: TRBV19
cdr3_nt: TGCAGTGCTAGAGATTGGGCGGGAGGCTTAACCGGGGAGCTGTTTTTT; cdr3_aa: CSARDWAGGLTGELFF; d_call: TRBD2; clone_size: many; j_call: TRBJ2-2; v_call: TRBV20-1
cdr3_nt: TGTGCCAGCAGTTACCTCCCGGGACAGGGCAAAGTATATAATTCACCCCTCCACTTT; cdr3_aa: CASSYLPGQGKVYNSPLHF; d_call: TRBD1; clone_size: many; j_call: TRBJ1-6; v_call: TRBV28
cdr3_nt: TGTGCCAGCAGTTTATTCGGGCAGAGCTCCTACGAGCAGTACTTC; cdr3_aa: CASSLFGQSSYEQYF; d_call: .; clone_size: few; j_call: TRBJ2-7; v_call: TRBV27
cdr3_nt: TGTGCCAGCAACAGGGGGCTGGTTGAGACCCAGTACTTC; cdr3_aa: CASNRGLVETQYF; d_call: TRBD1; clone_size: few; j_call: TRBJ2-5; v_call: TRBV12-3/TRBV12-4
cdr3_nt: TGCGCCAGCAGCCAAGAGTTCAGAGGGAAAGGGGGGTATGGCTACACCTTC; cdr3_aa: CASSQEFRGKGGYGYTF; d_call: .; clone_size: many; j_call: TRBJ1-2; v_call: TRBV4-3